This T cell receptor beta chain was sequenced in a study of T cells expressing NK-cell markers. The germline V gene has CDR1 LNHNV and CDR2 YYDKDF (reference sequence). This CDR3 contains 15 residues. Each CDR3 protein gets one entry in TCRdb, which reprocessed the 5' RACE reads and gives no DNA. The sample data list about 550,000 distinct CDR3 sequences. The chain uses TRBV15 and TRBJ1-5; TCRdb picks TRBD1, but there is no DNA to check that call. The clonotype comes from a man younger than 30 in good health. The specimen was blood T cells: a sorted CD56 or NKG2C T cell subset, CD4+ or CD8+ T cells, or bulk PBMC T cells (not recorded which). CDR3: CATSPGQGALEPQHF.